This section outlines one TCR beta chain sequence together with its context. The data were produced by immunoSEQ multiplex PCR, yet TCRdb's version contains in-frame clones alone and is incomplete. The profile covers approximately 380,000 clones, with roughly 85% appearing a single time and about 3.6% taken by the ten largest. The data originate from a study of blood T cell repertoires in COVID-19. CDR3 size: 13 residues. Trimming pared 6 bases from V and 2 bases from J, leaving 8 bases between. The genes are TRBV12-3 or TRBV12-4 and TRBJ2-1; D might be TRBD1 (6 bases). The sample was peripheral blood. This TCR came from a woman under 30 with acute or convalescent COVID-19. CDR3 region: CASSRTAYNEQFF. CDR3 sequence (DNA): TGTGCCAGCAGCAGGACAGCCTACAATGAGCAGTTCTTC.